The T cell receptor beta chain under discussion was sequenced for a study of neurological immune-mediated disorders. This CDR3 is built from 17 residues. Germline V gene sequence: CDR1 MNHEY, CDR2 SMNVEV (reference sequence). Trimming took 5 bases from V and 2 from J; bases not matched to a gene: 12. TCRdb recomputed calls from the 5' RACE reads with MiXCR, one row per CDR3 protein. The sample has about 58,000 distinct CDR3 sequences; less than 4.5% are singletons. Comment on this clonotype: Its antigen remains unknown.

Overall study results and limits: Healthy controls had more TCR clonal expansion than multiple sclerosis, which showed the least, whereas HTLV-1-associated myelopathy showed the most.

The source of this sequence is a man in his thirties or forties with multiple sclerosis. This chain links TRBV27 with TRBJ2-1, with 7 bases that match TRBD2. The sequenced material came from PBMCs. CDR3 sequence: CASSPLRAGTAYNEQFF. The CDR3 coding sequence is TGTGCCAGCAGTCCCCTTAGAGCGGGAACGGCCTACAATGAGCAGTTCTTC.